This T cell receptor (beta chain) was captured in a study of blood T cell repertoires in COVID-19. Living in under 30 US areas, the participants were between about 18 and 90 years of age. The study assigned cohorts using participant-reported clinical history. Trimming cost V 4 bases and J 8 bases; bases outside gene matches: 12. Germline-derived CDR1 and CDR2 are SGHRS and YFSETQ. This CDR3 is built from 15 residues. Sequencing used immunoSEQ multiplex PCR; TCRdb keeps in-frame clones, though not all of them. The table lists 300,000 to 450,000 clones, about 88% of them singletons. The sequence came from a young woman who had been exposed to COVID-19. The chain carries TRBV5-1 and TRBJ1-2; TRBD1 matches at 9 bases. The sample comprised PBMCs or T cells enriched from blood (not recorded which). The CDR3 nucleotides are TGCGCCAGCAGCCCACCGCGACAGGGGGAGTGGGGCTACACCTTC. It is translated as CASSPPRQGEWGYTF.